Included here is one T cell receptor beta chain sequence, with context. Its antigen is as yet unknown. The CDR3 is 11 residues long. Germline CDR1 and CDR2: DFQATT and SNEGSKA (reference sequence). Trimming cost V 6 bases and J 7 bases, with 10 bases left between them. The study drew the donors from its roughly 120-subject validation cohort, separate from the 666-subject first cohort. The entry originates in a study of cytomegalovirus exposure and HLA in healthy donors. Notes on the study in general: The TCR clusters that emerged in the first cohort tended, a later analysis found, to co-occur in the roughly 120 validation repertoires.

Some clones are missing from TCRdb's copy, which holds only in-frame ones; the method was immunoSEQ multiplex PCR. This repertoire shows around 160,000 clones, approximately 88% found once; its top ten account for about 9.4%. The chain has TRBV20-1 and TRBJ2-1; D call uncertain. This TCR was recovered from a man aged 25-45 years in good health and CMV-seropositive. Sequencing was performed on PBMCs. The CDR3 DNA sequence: TGCAGTGCGTCTACTTGGAATGAGCAGTTCTTC. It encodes CSASTWNEQFF.